The 24 T cell receptor beta chains below come from one sample, sequenced in a study of T-cell reconstitution after alpha-beta-depleted transplantation in children. Construction of the TCRbeta library involved unique molecular identifiers. From the PCR reads, TCRdb called clonotypes with MiXCR, one entry per CDR3 protein. The sample shows about 340,000 distinct CDR3 sequences, around 10% of them seen only once. The source was PBMCs from the stem cell graft donor, collected from the stem cell graft. The origin of the receptors is a human donor who donated a stem cell graft to a child with acute lymphoblastic leukemia.

The rearrangement uses TRBV16 and TRBJ1-2; weak D call: TRBD1 (6 bases). CDR1 is KGHSY and CDR2 is FQNENV in the germline V gene. The CDR3 totals 16 residues. Trimming removed 2 bases at V and 0 bases at J, with 13 bases between. In nucleotides, the CDR3 is TGTGCCAGCAGCCAAAGGCCGGACAGTACTAACTATGGCTACACCTTC. Amino acid sequence: CASSQRPDSTNYGYTF.

This clonotype appeared a few times. The CDR3 sequence: CASSPTGFAGDTQYF. The DNA of the CDR3 is TGTGCCAGCAGCCCGACAGGATTCGCGGGAGATACGCAGTATTTT. The V gene is TRBV14, the J gene TRBJ2-3; TRBD1 is a possible D gene (6 bases). V was pared by 4 bases and J by 5 bases, with 16 bases between. CDR1 is SGHDN and CDR2 is FVKESK in the germline V gene. The CDR3 length is 15 residues.

This clonotype was recorded at least ten times. The chain joins TRBV20-1 to TRBJ1-1; a weak D match, TRBD1 (6 bases). V was trimmed by 6 bases and J by 5 bases, leaving 7 bases between them. Germline loops: CDR1 DFQATT, CDR2 SNEGSKA (reference sequence). There are 10 residues in the CDR3. The CDR3 protein is CSAGTTEAFF. The DNA for the CDR3 is TGCAGTGCCGGGACAACTGAAGCTTTCTTT.

This clonotype was detected only a few times. This chain connects TRBV27 to TRBJ1-1; D is undetermined. The CDR3 has 15 amino acids. Trimming stripped 4 bases from V and 4 bases from J, with 16 bases between. CDR1 and CDR2 (germline): MNHEY, SMNVEV (reference sequence). The CDR3 DNA follows: TGTGCCAGCAGTTCATACCCAGCCGGTGGCACTGAAGCTTTCTTT. Its protein product is CASSSYPAGGTEAFF.

This clonotype was detected only a few times. The chain combines TRBV20-1 with TRBJ2-7; the D is unclear. The CDR3 runs 14 residues. CDR1 and CDR2 from the germline V gene are DFQATT and SNEGSKA (reference sequence). The germline V and J ends were trimmed by 2 bases and 3 bases, with 14 bases remaining between them. CDR3 residues: CSARLQQLGYEQYF. In nucleotides, the CDR3 is TGCAGTGCTAGACTGCAACAACTGGGCTACGAGCAGTACTTC.

This clonotype was seen at least ten times. The chain carries TRBV4-3 and TRBJ2-2; 13 nucleotides agree with TRBD2. V lost 0 bases and J lost 6; bases outside the gene matches: 4. The length of the CDR3 is 17 residues. Germline CDR1 is LGHNA and CDR2 is YSLEER. This chain's CDR3 is CASSQDRTSGRAGELFF. The CDR3 bases are TGCGCCAGCAGCCAAGATCGAACTAGCGGGAGGGCCGGGGAGCTGTTTTTT.

This clonotype was counted many times. This chain joins TRBV21-1 and TRBJ2-4. TRBV21-1 is tagged as a pseudogene. The CDR3 length is 14 residues. CDR3 protein: CASSKSRRGNIQYF. CDR3 sequence (DNA): TGTGCCAGCAGCAAAAGCCGTCGGGGAAACATTCAGTACTTC.

This clonotype has ten or more counts. The rearrangement links TRBV20-1 to TRBJ2-5, with unresolved D. The CDR3 is 12 amino acids. Trimming took 3 bases from V and 2 from J, leaving 7 bases between them. Per germline, CDR1 DFQATT and CDR2 SNEGSKA (reference sequence). CDR3 sequence (DNA): TGCAGTGCTAGGACACTACAAGAGACCCAGTACTTC. Protein: CSARTLQETQYF.

The CDR3 region is CSARSTLEREVYNEQFF. CDR3 DNA: TGCAGTGCTAGATCCACACTCGAGCGGGAGGTCTACAATGAGCAGTTCTTC. The rearrangement links TRBV20-1 to TRBJ2-1, with 9 bases fitting TRBD2. V lost 2 bases, J lost 3 bases, and 11 bases stayed unmatched. This CDR3 comprises 17 residues. Germline V gene sequence: CDR1 DFQATT, CDR2 SNEGSKA (reference sequence).

This clonotype was recorded a few times. The chain carries TRBV5-6 and TRBJ2-7; D is ambiguous. The CDR3 extends over 15 amino acids. Germline V gives CDR1 SGHDT, CDR2 YYEEEE. V lost 4 bases to trimming and J lost 9 bases, with 23 bases between them. The CDR3 is CASSELSGGNFVQYF. As DNA, the CDR3 is TGTGCCAGCAGCGAGCTATCCGGTGGGAACTTCGTGCAGTACTTC.

A few counts support this clonotype. The chain uses TRBV5-1 and TRBJ2-7, with 8 bases identical to TRBD1. The length of the CDR3 is 16 residues. V was pared by 0 bases and J by 0 bases, with 5 bases of the junction left unmatched. CDR1 and CDR2 from the germline V gene are SGHRS and YFSETQ. CDR3 sequence reads: CASSLGPGQASYEQYF. CDR3 in DNA: TGCGCCAGCAGCTTGGGCCCGGGACAGGCCTCCTACGAGCAGTACTTC. Combining the CDR3 with reference TRBV5-1 and TRBJ2-7 gives the whole variable domain KAGVTQTPRYLIKTRGQQVTLSCSPISGHRSVSWYQQTPGQGLQFLFEYFSETQRNKGNFPGRFSGRQFSNSRSEMNVSTLELGDSALYLCASSLGPGQASYEQYFGPGTRLTVT.

Many counts were recorded for this clonotype. J is TRBJ1-6 and V is TRBV28; 9 nucleotides match TRBD1. CDR1 and CDR2 (germline): MDHEN, SYDVKM. After removal of 3 bases from V and 10 bases from J, the junction contained 7 bases not matched to a gene. The CDR3 spans 15 residues. CDR3 loop: CASSLSDRGWSPLHF. The CDR3 region has the DNA TGTGCCAGCAGTTTGTCGGACAGGGGATGGTCACCCCTCCACTTT.

This clonotype was observed many times. The gene calls are TRBV4-1 and TRBJ1-2; 10 nucleotides match TRBD1. Germline values: CDR1 MGHRA, CDR2 YSYEKL. This CDR3 is 18 amino acids long. With V trimmed by 1 base and J by 3 bases, 11 bases remained unmatched. The CDR3 is CASSQVTGRDRGDYGYTF. CDR3 sequence (DNA): TGCGCCAGCAGCCAAGTTACAGGCCGGGACAGGGGAGACTATGGCTACACCTTC.

In its sample, this clonotype was seen a few times. The V and J genes are TRBV10-3 and TRBJ2-3; the match to TRBD1 covers 7 bases. The CDR3 runs to 16 residues. Germline V gene data show CDR1 as ENHRY and CDR2 as SYGVKD. V was pared by 8 bases and J by 0 bases, with 11 bases of the junction left unmatched. CDR3 amino acids: CAISTRTGTSTDTQYF. As DNA, the CDR3 is TGTGCCATCTCTACTCGGACAGGAACTAGCACAGATACGCAGTATTTT.

This clonotype was observed a few times. The chain is built from TRBV12-3 or TRBV12-4 and TRBJ2-6; D tentatively reads TRBD1 or TRBD2 (5 bases each). The CDR3 has 16 amino acids. Between the trimmed V and J ends, which lost 1 base and 5 bases, there was a span of 12 bases. CDR3 coding DNA: TGTGCCAGCAGTTTAGGGTGGGGGATGAGGGCCAACGTCCTGACTTTC. This gives the protein CASSLGWGMRANVLTF.

The table lists this clonotype with many counts. This chain's CDR3 is CASSLRRGVNEQYF. The CDR3 nucleotides read TGTGCCAGCAGTTTGAGGCGAGGTGTCAACGAGCAGTACTTC. The chain carries TRBV28 and TRBJ2-7; the D is unclear. The CDR3 length is 14 residues. The germline V gene has CDR1 MDHEN and CDR2 SYDVKM. Trimming left V 3 bases short and J 5 bases short, with 14 bases between.

As regards this clonotype: This may come from a read error, since a much larger clone is one base off. The chain recombines TRBV4-1 with TRBJ2-7; 9 nucleotides match TRBD2. The trim removed 0 bases at V and 3 bases at J, leaving 3 bases unmatched. There are 15 residues in the CDR3. CDR1 and CDR2 (germline): MGHRA, YSYEKL. In DNA form, the CDR3 reads TGCGCCAGCAGCCAAGAAACGACTAGCGGCTACGAGCAGTACTTC. It specifies CASSQETTSGYEQYF.

With respect to this clonotype: The conserved closing phenylalanine or tryptophan is absent in this CDR3, likely reflecting a read error. V and J are TRBV10-3 and TRBJ2-3; 9 positions agree with TRBD2. The CDR3 covers 15 residues. V dropped 3 bases and J dropped 3; count of bases not matched to a gene: 4. CDR1 ENHRY and CDR2 SYGVKD come from the germline V gene. The chain's CDR3 is CAISDTGLATDTQYS. The CDR3 nucleotides are TGTGCCATCAGTGATACGGGACTAGCTACAGATACGCAGTATTCT.

This clonotype was picked up many times. This chain connects TRBV6-5 to TRBJ1-5; weak D call: TRBD1 (6 bases). The CDR3 extends over 13 amino acids. V lost 7 bases and J 2 bases, leaving 9 bases between the germline ends. Germline assignment: CDR1 MNHEY and CDR2 SVGAGI. CDR3 sequence: CASNEGGNQPQHF. Here the CDR3 DNA reads TGTGCCAGCAACGAGGGGGGCAATCAGCCCCAGCATTTT.

This rearrangement joins TRBV11-2 to TRBJ2-7; a possible D gene is TRBD2 (5 bases). CDR1 SGHAT and CDR2 FQNNGV come from the germline V gene. The CDR3 contains 14 residues. V was pared by 1 base and J by 3 bases, with 10 bases between. The chain's CDR3 is CASSLGASNYEQYF. Written as DNA, the CDR3 is TGTGCCAGCAGCTTAGGCGCTAGCAACTACGAGCAGTACTTC.

This clonotype was found many times. V is TRBV18 and J is TRBJ2-1, with 12 positions matching TRBD2. Trimming at V came to 6 bases and at J to 0 bases, leaving 6 bases not matched to a gene. The CDR3 extends over 17 amino acids. Germline V gene sequence: CDR1 KGHSH, CDR2 LQKENI. The CDR3 DNA is TGTGCCAGCTCCCCTGGACTAGCGGGAAGCTCCTACAATGAGCAGTTCTTC. The encoded protein is CASSPGLAGSSYNEQFF.

The chain uses TRBV20-1 and TRBJ2-7; TRBD2 aligns across 16 bases. The CDR3 extends over 17 amino acids. In germline, CDR1 is DFQATT, CDR2 SNEGSKA (reference sequence). Trimming cost V 6 bases and J 1 base; bases outside gene matches: 9. CDR3 DNA sequence: TGCAGTGCGGAGGGGGGACTAGCGGGAGGGAATTCCTACGAGCAGTACTTC. Amino acids: CSAEGGLAGGNSYEQYF.

V usage is TRBV7-3 and J usage is TRBJ1-1; no firm D call. V lost 5 bases, J lost 1 base, and 8 bases lay in between. The CDR3 totals 13 residues. Looked up from germline, CDR1 is SGHTA and CDR2 is FQGTGA. Here the CDR3 reads CASSHQRNTEAFF. CDR3 DNA: TGTGCCAGCAGCCATCAGAGGAACACTGAAGCTTTCTTT. Full variable domain (missing parts from reference TRBV7-3 and TRBJ1-1): GAGVSQTPSNKVTEKGKYVELRCDPISGHTALYWYRQSLGQGPEFLIYFQGTGAADDSGLPNDRFFAVRPEGSVSTLKIQRTERGDSAVYLCASSHQRNTEAFFGQGTRLTVV.

V and J are TRBV7-2 and TRBJ2-7; possible D gene TRBD1, 6 bases. From germline, CDR1 is SGHTA and CDR2 FQGNSA. V shed 2 bases and J shed 2 bases, with 10 bases lying between them. There are 14 residues in the CDR3. The CDR3 spells CASSLTGIPYEQYF. CDR3 DNA: TGTGCCAGCAGCTTAACAGGGATTCCCTACGAGCAGTACTTC. Complete variable domain (other parts from reference TRBV7-2 and TRBJ2-7): GAGVSQSPSNKVTEKGKDVELRCDPISGHTALYWYRQSLGQGLEFLIYFQGNSAPDKSGLPSDRFSAERTGGSVSTLTIQRTQQEDSAVYLCASSLTGIPYEQYFGPGTRLTVT.